A single sample is the source of the 18 T cell receptor beta chains below, sequenced in a study of T cells in Graves' hyperthyroidism and ophthalmopathy. RNA transcripts served as the template for amplifying TCR beta CDR3 regions. The TCR CDR3 first-round RT-PCR relied on the HTBI primer set. Each CDR3 protein is one row after TCRdb ran MiXCR on the multiplex PCR reads. The data hold some 370,000 distinct CDR3 sequences, with about 18% observed a single time. Sequenced input: blood. The receptors shown here come from a woman aged 25 to 39 with Graves' hyperthyroidism that later progressed to Graves' ophthalmopathy.

The chain employs TRBV5-4 and TRBJ1-1, with TRBD1 matching 8 bases. Germline V gene data show CDR1 as SGHNT and CDR2 as YYREEE (reference sequence). The CDR3 runs 15 residues. J gave up 4 bases and V 3 bases, and 8 bases lay outside the gene matches. CDR3 region: CASSSTGTGITEAFF. Written as DNA, the CDR3 is TGTGCCAGCAGCTCTACCGGGACAGGCATCACTGAAGCTTTCTTT.

This clonotype was counted between two and nine times. The chain uses TRBV25-1 and TRBJ1-5; 9 bases map to TRBD1. CDR3 size: 17 residues. CDR1 is MGHDK, CDR2 SYGVNS, per germline. Losses at the gene ends were 4 bases for V and 2 bases for J; bases not matched to a gene: 9. This CDR3 reads CASSGTGQGWGNQPQHF. The CDR3 DNA is TGTGCCAGCAGTGGGACGGGACAGGGTTGGGGCAATCAGCCCCAGCATTTT.

Points on this clonotype: This clone may be a read error of a much larger clone one base away. The limits of the CDR3 on the DNA are not certain, so only TCRdb's listed CDR3 is given. J is TRBJ1-2 and V is TRBV6-5; TRBD1 reflects the table's D call only, with no check against the DNA. CDR1 is MNHEY and CDR2 is SVGAGI in the germline V gene. The CDR3 is 15 amino acids long, termini counted. CDR3 protein: CASSYFGGGNYGYAF.

Comment on this clonotype: The junction does not match germline at one end; this may be a read error. The chain carries TRBV5-6 and TRBJ2-1; 7 bases line up with TRBD1. This CDR3 contains 14 residues. Germline assignment: CDR1 SGHDT and CDR2 YYEEEE. The CDR3 loop is CASLPGQQYNKQFF. CDR3 nucleotide sequence: TGTGCCAGCCTACCGGGACAGCAATACAATAAGCAGTTCTTC.

A few counts support this clonotype. This may stem from a read error, because a much larger clone lies one nucleotide away. The genes are TRBV12-3 or TRBV12-4 and TRBJ1-2, with D unclear. There are 14 residues in the CDR3. Trimming removed 3 bases at V and 10 bases at J, with 18 bases between. The CDR3 nucleotides read TGTGCCAGCAGTTTGTTGGCCAGAGAGTTTGACTACACCTTC. Its translation is CASSLLAREFDYTF.

This clonotype has a count of ten or more. CDR3 sequence: CASSNGEKLFF. The CDR3 nucleotides are TGTGCCAGCAGCAATGGGGAAAAACTGTTTTTT. The chain uses TRBV7-9 and TRBJ1-4; D is undetermined. Germline V CDR1 and CDR2: SEHNR, FQNEAQ (reference sequence). V was clipped by 5 bases and J by 8 bases, with 6 bases between them. This CDR3 contains 11 residues. Full variable domain (outside the CDR3, taken from reference TRBV7-9 and TRBJ1-4): DTGVSQNPRHKITKRGQNVTFRCDPISEHNRLYWYRQTLGQGPEFLTYFQNEAQLEKSRLLSDRFSAERPKGSFSTLEIQRTEQGDSAMYLCASSNGEKLFFGSGTQLSVL.

V is TRBV2 and J is TRBJ2-1, with D uncertain. This CDR3 region has 13 residues. CDR1 SNHLY and CDR2 FYNNEI come from the germline V gene. V shed 1 base and J shed 6 bases, with 7 bases lying between them. Here the CDR3 DNA reads TGTGCCAGCAGTGAAGAACGGATCAATGAGCAGTTCTTC. It is translated as CASSEERINEQFF.

This clonotype occurred many times. The V gene is TRBV10-3, the J gene TRBJ2-7; weak D call: TRBD1 (6 bases). Germline CDR1 is ENHRY and CDR2 is SYGVKD. Between the trimmed V and J ends, which lost 4 bases and 5 bases, there was a span of 12 bases. This CDR3 has 13 amino acids. CDR3 protein: CAISGGLTHEQYF. Written as DNA, the CDR3 is TGTGCCATCAGTGGGGGGCTCACACACGAGCAGTACTTC.

This clonotype was counted at least ten times. The rearrangement joins TRBV28 to TRBJ1-2; no reliable D call. Germline assignment: CDR1 MDHEN and CDR2 SYDVKM. Trimming took 3 bases from V and 1 from J, leaving 18 bases between them. The CDR3 runs 17 residues. CDR3 coding DNA: TGTGCCAGCAGTTTTCTGTATGGCGGCGTGATTAACTATGGCTACACCTTC. It codes for CASSFLYGGVINYGYTF.

This clonotype was observed many times. The chain employs TRBV29-1 and TRBJ2-4; D is perhaps TRBD1 (6 bases). The CDR3 runs to 13 residues. V lost 5 bases to trimming and J lost 9 bases, with 17 bases between them. CDR1 and CDR2 from the germline V gene are SQVTM and ANQGSEA. CDR3 in DNA: TGCAGCGTTTACGGAGCAGGGGTGGGCATTCAGTACTTC. Translation gives CSVYGAGVGIQYF.

In its sample, this clonotype was seen many times. This chain joins TRBV11-2 and TRBJ2-7; the D gene is possibly TRBD1 (6 bases). This CDR3 has 14 residues. Looked up from germline, CDR1 is SGHAT and CDR2 is FQNNGV. The ends were cut back, 5 bases at V and 6 bases at J, with 17 bases in the middle. In DNA form, the CDR3 reads TGTGCCAGCAGCCGAACTTACGCAGGGGCCGAGCAGTACTTC. This gives the protein CASSRTYAGAEQYF.

This chain links TRBV28 with TRBJ2-7, with 7 positions matching TRBD1. This CDR3 has 14 amino acids. The V segment lost 7 bases and the J segment 3 bases; nucleotides outside the gene matches: 9. Germline V gives CDR1 MDHEN, CDR2 SYDVKM. This CDR3 reads CASTPQGVFYEQYF. The CDR3 DNA reads TGTGCCAGCACCCCCCAGGGGGTGTTCTACGAGCAGTACTTC.

This clonotype was picked up many times. The chain is built from TRBV11-3 and TRBJ2-2; a weak D match, TRBD1 (6 bases). Germline CDR1 is SGHNT and CDR2 is YENEEA. The germline V and J ends were trimmed by 11 bases and 0 bases, with 10 bases remaining between them. This CDR3 has 13 amino acids. The CDR3 DNA reads as TGTGCCTCAACAGGGCCGAACACCGGGGAGCTGTTTTTT. Its translation is CASTGPNTGELFF. The full variable domain, with the rest looked up from reference TRBV11-3 and TRBJ2-2, is EAGVVQSPRYKIIEKKQPVAFWCNPISGHNTLYWYLQNLGQGPELLIRYENEEAVDDSQLPKDRFSAERLKGVDSTLKIQPAELGDSAVYLCASTGPNTGELFFGEGSRLTVL.

This clonotype was detected many times. This chain links TRBV27 with TRBJ2-7; D may be TRBD2 (6 bases). This CDR3 is built from 14 residues. V lost 3 bases and J lost 7, with 16 bases in between. Germline CDR1 is MNHEY and CDR2 is SMNVEV (reference sequence). The CDR3 region is CASSFAPTAGEQYF. The CDR3 DNA reads as TGTGCCAGCAGTTTTGCCCCTACCGCGGGAGAGCAGTACTTC.

This clonotype came up many times. The chain couples TRBV28 to TRBJ2-7, with D possibly being TRBD2 (6 bases). The V gene lost 10 bases and the J gene lost 3 bases, with 19 bases spanning the gap. This CDR3 region has 14 residues. CDR1 is MDHEN and CDR2 is SYDVKM in the germline V gene. This CDR3 reads CATDRRGFLYEQYF. The DNA for the CDR3 is TGTGCCACCGATCGGCGGGGTTTCCTCTACGAGCAGTACTTC.

The chain couples TRBV28 to TRBJ2-2, with 14 bases identical to TRBD2. Losses at the gene ends were 6 bases for V and 8 bases for J; bases not matched to a gene: 8. The germline gives CDR1 MDHEN, CDR2 SYDVKM. This CDR3 spans 16 amino acids. The CDR3 DNA is TGTGCCAGCAGCACTCGGACTAGCGGGAGGTCTGGGGAGCTGTTTTTT. Encoded protein: CASSTRTSGRSGELFF. The full variable domain, completed using reference TRBV28 and TRBJ2-2, is DVKVTQSSRYLVKRTGEKVFLECVQDMDHENMFWYRQDPGLGLRLIYFSYDVKMKEKGDIPEGYSVSREKKERFSLILESASTNQTSMYLCASSTRTSGRSGELFFGEGSRLTVL.

This clonotype was counted at least ten times. V usage is TRBV12-3 or TRBV12-4 and J usage is TRBJ1-4; D is ambiguous. V was cut by 2 bases and J by 2 bases, with 9 bases left in between. The CDR3 is 15 amino acids. The CDR3 protein is CASSLMEVTNEKLFF. CDR3 bases: TGTGCCAGCAGTTTAATGGAGGTGACTAATGAAAAACTGTTTTTT.

Only a few counts were recorded for this clonotype. Just one base apart from a much larger clone, this may be a read error. The gene calls are TRBV2 and TRBJ2-2, with D tentatively TRBD1 (5 bases). V lost 3 bases, J lost 0 bases, and 8 bases lay in between. The CDR3 runs to 15 residues. Germline V lookup: CDR1 SNHLY, CDR2 FYNNEI. The CDR3 protein is CASSDRQPNTGELFF. The CDR3 nucleotides are TGTGCCAGCAGTGATAGACAGCCGAACACCGGGGAGCTGTTTTTT.